A selection of T cell receptor beta chains follows, all from one sample in a study of patients and donors after allogeneic stem cell transplantation. TCRdb called the RT-PCR reads again in MiXCR, with one record for every CDR3 protein. The sample holds tens of thousands of distinct CDR3 sequences; around 27% are singletons and the top ten take around a quarter. Source material: blood, either unsorted or a sorted T cell fraction (not recorded which). These receptors came from a human donor who was either an allogeneic HSCT recipient or a stem cell or donor lymphocyte infusion donor (not recorded which). It is not recorded whose cells these are; they may come from a transplant donor. Each CDR3 is given with its conserved first and last residue. Fields, in order: D gene, J gene, V gene, clone size, CDR3 DNA, CDR3 protein. The D gene is left open where the match is weak. Clone size appears in some rows only: once, few, many, or a class for an expanded clone.

>-|TRBJ2-1|TRBV7-9|few
TGTGCCAGCAGCTCGACAGCCTACAATGAGCAGTTCTTC
CASSSTAYNEQFF
>-|TRBJ1-5|TRBV12-3/TRBV12-4|-
TGTGCCAGCAGTTTAGGGACCCAGGGGACCCAAGATCTCAATCAGCCCCAGCATTTT
CASSLGTQGTQDLNQPQHF
>TRBD1|TRBJ1-1|TRBV29-1|few
TGCAGCGCACTTAGGGACAGGGGAAGACGGACTGAAGCTTTCTTT
CSALRDRGRRTEAFF
>TRBD2|TRBJ2-5|TRBV28|-
TGTGCCAGCAGCTATCTCTGGACTAGCGGGGGGAAGATTGGGACCCAGTACTTC
CASSYLWTSGGKIGTQYF
>-|TRBJ1-6|TRBV27|many
TGTGCCAGCAGTTTCGGGCAGATCAATTCACCCCTCCACTTT
CASSFGQINSPLHF
>-|TRBJ1-2|TRBV24-1|-
TGTGCCACCAGTGATTCCCCAAATCGCCCACCCTATGGCTACACCTTC
CATSDSPNRPPYGYTF
>-|TRBJ1-2|TRBV7-2|-
TGTGCCAGCAGCTTTCGACGGGACTATGGCTACACCTTC
CASSFRRDYGYTF
>-|TRBJ2-7|TRBV5-5|-
TGTGCCAGCAGCTTGAGGAGGGGGTCATCCTACGAGCAGTACTTC
CASSLRRGSSYEQYF
>TRBD1|TRBJ1-4|TRBV7-2|few
TGTGCCTCCAACAGGGGGATGGAAAAACTGTTTTTT
CASNRGMEKLFF
>-|TRBJ2-7|TRBV5-1|-
TGCGCCAGCAGCTTACCGAAAGGCGAGCAGTACTTC
CASSLPKGEQYF
>-|TRBJ2-1|TRBV20-1|-
TGCAGTGCTAGAGACCGGGACCCCAATGAGCAGTTCTTC
CSARDRDPNEQFF
>TRBD1|TRBJ1-1|TRBV5-1|few
TGCGCCAGCAGCCCCCTGGACAGGGGAGCTTTCTTT
CASSPLDRGAFF
>TRBD2|TRBJ2-1|TRBV5-1|few
TGCGCCAGCAGCTTGGAGCCGGGGGGGCCGTGGAAGCAGTTCTTC
CASSLEPGGPWKQFF
>-|TRBJ2-7|TRBV5-5|-
TGTGCCAGCACCTCGGGAGAAGGACGGGTAAAACCCTACGAGCAGTACTTC
CASTSGEGRVKPYEQYF
>TRBD1|TRBJ1-2|TRBV7-9|few
TGTGCCAGCAGCCCCCTCGGACAGGGGGCATATGGCTACACCTTC
CASSPLGQGAYGYTF
>TRBD1|TRBJ2-7|TRBV6-1|-
TGTGCCAGCAGTGAATATGAGGGACAGGGCGCCTACGAGCAGTACTTC
CASSEYEGQGAYEQYF
>-|TRBJ2-1|TRBV5-1|-
TGCGCCAGCAGTTTGCTGTCGAGGGAGTATGAGCAGTTCTTC
CASSLLSREYEQFF
>TRBD2|TRBJ2-7|TRBV7-6|-
TGTGCCAGCAGCCCAGGGGCTCCAGATAGCGGGAGTGGTTCCTACGAGCAGTACTTC
CASSPGAPDSGSGSYEQYF
>TRBD2|TRBJ2-3|TRBV6-5|-
TGTGCCAGCAGGACCTGGACTAGCGGGGCGCGGGATACGCAGTATTTT
CASRTWTSGARDTQYF
>-|TRBJ1-1|TRBV18|-
TGTGCCAGCTCACCAATGAACCAGAACACTGAAGCTTTCTTT
CASSPMNQNTEAFF
>-|TRBJ2-7|TRBV5-6|-
TGTGCCAGCACCCCTAGGGTCAGGGTCGGGTCCAGCGAGCAGTACTTC
CASTPRVRVGSSEQYF
>-|TRBJ2-1|TRBV7-2|-
TGTGCCAGCAGCTCCCCGTTGGGCAGCTCCTACAATGAGCAGTTCTTC
CASSSPLGSSYNEQFF
>TRBD1|TRBJ1-6|TRBV20-1|few
TGCAGTGCTAGAGATCCGGACAGGGGAGGATCACCCCTCCACTTT
CSARDPDRGGSPLHF
>-|TRBJ1-4|TRBV5-1|-
TGCGCCAGCAGCTTGGATAGGGCAGGGGAAAAACTGTTTTTT
CASSLDRAGEKLFF
>-|TRBJ1-6|TRBV4-3|-
TGCGCCAGCAGCCAGGATTCCTATAATTCACCCCTCCACTTT
CASSQDSYNSPLHF
>-|TRBJ2-1|TRBV18|-
TGTGCCAGCTCAGCTACTAAGTACAATGAGCAGTTCTTC
CASSATKYNEQFF
>TRBD2|TRBJ2-1|TRBV6-2/TRBV6-3|-
TGTGCCAGCAGTTACCTATTAGCGGGGGCCCTACCCCCCGACAATGAGCAGTTCTTC
CASSYLLAGALPPDNEQFF
>-|TRBJ1-2|TRBV6-5|few
TGTGCCAGCAGTTACTCGAGTCTCGGACGTGACTATGGCTACACCTTC
CASSYSSLGRDYGYTF
>-|TRBJ2-7|TRBV6-5|-
TGTGCCAGCAGTTCGGACGCTAGAGGCTCCTACGAGCAGTACTTC
CASSSDARGSYEQYF
>-|TRBJ1-6|TRBV2|few
TGTGCCAGCAAGGAGAGCTATAATTCACCCCTCCACTTT
CASKESYNSPLHF
>-|TRBJ2-5|TRBV2|-
TGTGCCAGCAGGGATGACGGATTGTGGAAGGGGGAGACCCAGTACTTC
CASRDDGLWKGETQYF
>-|TRBJ2-5|TRBV6-2/TRBV6-3|-
TGTGCCAGCAGTGACGGTCGGCAAGAGACCCAGTACTTC
CASSDGRQETQYF
>-|TRBJ2-2|TRBV7-9|-
TGTGCCAGCAGCCTCCTCTGGCATTTGAACACCGGGGAGCTGTTTTTT
CASSLLWHLNTGELFF